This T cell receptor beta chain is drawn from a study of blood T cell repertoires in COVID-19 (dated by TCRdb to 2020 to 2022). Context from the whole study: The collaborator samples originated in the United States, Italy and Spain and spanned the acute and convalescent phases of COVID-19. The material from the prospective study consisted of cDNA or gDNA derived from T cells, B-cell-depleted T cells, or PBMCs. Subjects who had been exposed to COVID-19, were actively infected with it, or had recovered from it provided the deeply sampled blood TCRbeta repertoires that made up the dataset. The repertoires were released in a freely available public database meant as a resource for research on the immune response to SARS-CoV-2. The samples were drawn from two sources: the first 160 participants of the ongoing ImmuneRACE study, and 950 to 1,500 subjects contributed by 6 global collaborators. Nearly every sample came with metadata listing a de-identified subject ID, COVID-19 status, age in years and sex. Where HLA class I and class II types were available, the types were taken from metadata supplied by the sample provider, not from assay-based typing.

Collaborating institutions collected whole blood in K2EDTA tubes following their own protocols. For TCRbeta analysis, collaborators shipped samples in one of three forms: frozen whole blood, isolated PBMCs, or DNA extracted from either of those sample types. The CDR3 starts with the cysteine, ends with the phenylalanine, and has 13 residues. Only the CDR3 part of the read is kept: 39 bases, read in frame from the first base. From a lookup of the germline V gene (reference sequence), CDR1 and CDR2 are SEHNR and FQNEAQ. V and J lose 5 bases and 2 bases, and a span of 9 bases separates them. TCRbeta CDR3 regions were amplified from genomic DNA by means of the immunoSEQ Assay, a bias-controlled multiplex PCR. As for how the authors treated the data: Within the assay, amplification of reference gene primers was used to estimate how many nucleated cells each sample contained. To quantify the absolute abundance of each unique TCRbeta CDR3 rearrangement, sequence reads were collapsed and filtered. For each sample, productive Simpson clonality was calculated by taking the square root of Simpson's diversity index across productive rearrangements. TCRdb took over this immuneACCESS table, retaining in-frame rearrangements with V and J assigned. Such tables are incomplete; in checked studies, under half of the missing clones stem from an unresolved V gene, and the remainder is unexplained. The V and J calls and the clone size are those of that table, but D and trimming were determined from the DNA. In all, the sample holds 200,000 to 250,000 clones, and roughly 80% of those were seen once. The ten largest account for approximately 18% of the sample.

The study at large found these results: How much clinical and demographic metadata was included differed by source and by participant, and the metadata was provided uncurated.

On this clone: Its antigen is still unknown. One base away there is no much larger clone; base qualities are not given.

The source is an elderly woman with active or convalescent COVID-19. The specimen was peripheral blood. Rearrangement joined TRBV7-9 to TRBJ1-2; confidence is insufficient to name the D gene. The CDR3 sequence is CASSPGWNYGYTF. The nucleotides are TGTGCCAGCAGCCCCGGGTGGAACTATGGCTACACCTTC.